This T cell receptor beta chain was captured in a study of read filtering for tumor transcriptome and immune sequencing. The V gene's germline CDR1 is SQVTM and CDR2 ANQGSEA. The CDR3 covers 13 residues. The V segment lost 4 bases and the J segment 4 bases; nucleotides outside the gene matches: 2. This library used roughly 0.4 ug RNA and molecular barcoded adaptors spanning alpha/delta and beta/gamma chains. TCRdb analysed the reads with MiXCR anew, one entry per CDR3 protein. The profile shows about 90,000 distinct CDR3 sequences, around 12% of them singletons. This clonotype was picked up many times.

The V and J genes are TRBV29-1 and TRBJ1-5; TRBD1 agrees at 9 bases. The sequence came from a donor aged 40 or over with multiple myeloma. Sequenced material: a population of CD138-negative cells sorted from bone marrow. CDR3 bases: TGCAGCGTTGTACAGGGGGCGAATCAGCCCCAGCATTTT. Translating it yields CSVVQGANQPQHF.